These 31 T cell receptor beta chains were sequenced from one sample in a study of T cell responses to AZD1222 COVID-19 vaccine. The protocol was immunoSEQ multiplex PCR, while the TCRdb copy is restricted to in-frame clones and leaves out a portion. The table has 120,000 or so clones, roughly 84% seen once; the top ten hold 8.5% to 10%. Sequenced material: peripheral blood, taken on day 0 of AZD1222 vaccination. The receptor source for this set is an adult in good health.

V usage is TRBV18 and J usage is TRBJ2-1; TRBD2 agrees at 8 bases. V dropped 6 bases and J dropped 7; count of bases not matched to a gene: 8. Germline CDR1 and CDR2: KGHSH and LQKENI. The CDR3 length is 14 residues. The CDR3 DNA is TGTGCCAGCTCTCTAGAGCGGGAGCGGAATGAGCAGTTCTTC. This encodes CASSLERERNEQFF.

V usage is TRBV24-1 and J usage is TRBJ1-1; D is perhaps TRBD1 (5 bases). With 9 bases removed from V and 6 bases from J, the gap between germline ends came to 13 bases. The V gene's germline CDR1 is KGHDR and CDR2 SFDVKD. The CDR3 contains 12 residues. The CDR3 reads CATACVGAEAFF. The DNA for the CDR3 is TGTGCCACCGCCTGTGTGGGGGCTGAAGCTTTCTTT.

The V call is TRBV4-1, the J call TRBJ2-7; 9 bases match TRBD2. The germline CDR1 and CDR2 sequences are MGHRA and YSYEKL. V lost 2 bases and J lost 3; bases outside the gene matches: 5. The CDR3 sequence is 15 residues long. The CDR3 spells CASSQLSGGYYEQYF. CDR3 bases: TGCGCCAGCAGCCAACTTAGCGGGGGTTACTACGAGCAGTACTTC.

CDR3 in amino acids: CASSPRGRETQYF. The CDR3 DNA is TGTGCCAGCAGTCCCAGGGGGAGAGAGACCCAGTACTTC. The gene calls are TRBV6-2 or TRBV6-3 and TRBJ2-5, with 7 bases matching TRBD1. The J segment lost 4 bases and the V segment lost 5 bases, leaving 4 bases of the junction unmatched. CDR3 length equals 13 residues. Germline lookup yields CDR1 MNHEY and CDR2 SVGEGT.

Only one count was recorded for this clone. The rearrangement joins TRBV14 to TRBJ2-7, with 8 bases lining up with TRBD2. The junction had 3 bases not matched to a gene; V was cut back by 0 bases and J by 2 bases. Germline CDR1 and CDR2: SGHDN and FVKESK. CDR3 size: 15 residues. The CDR3 nucleotides read TGTGCCAGCAGCCAAGAACTAGCGGTGACCTACGAGCAGTACTTC. The encoded protein is CASSQELAVTYEQYF.

The CDR3 loop reads CASSSSASSGANVLTF. As DNA, the CDR3 is TGTGCCAGCAGCTCGTCGGCTAGCTCTGGGGCCAACGTCCTGACTTTC. The V gene is TRBV7-2, the J gene TRBJ2-6, with D uncertain. CDR3 size: 16 residues. CDR1 is SGHTA, CDR2 FQGNSA, per germline. Trimming cost V 4 bases and J 0 bases, with 10 bases left between them.

The chain couples TRBV19 to TRBJ1-4; TRBD1 might be the D (6 bases). The V end lost 5 bases, the J end lost 8 bases, and 18 bases lay between the germline ends. The CDR3 covers 15 residues. CDR1 and CDR2 from the germline V gene are LNHDA and SQIVND (reference sequence). CDR3 residues: CASSRNRDGREKLFF. In DNA form, the CDR3 reads TGTGCCAGTAGTCGCAACAGGGACGGACGCGAAAAACTGTTTTTT.

The chain employs TRBV25-1 and TRBJ2-7, with TRBD2 matching 12 bases. Per germline, CDR1 MGHDK and CDR2 SYGVNS. J was trimmed by 5 bases and V by 8 bases; bases with no gene match: 4. The CDR3 sequence is 13 residues long. The CDR3 is CASRLAGAHEQYF. The CDR3 coding sequence is TGTGCCAGCCGACTAGCGGGAGCCCACGAGCAGTACTTC.

The rearrangement links TRBV19 to TRBJ1-5; no clear D. The CDR3 runs 14 residues. V was cut by 4 bases and J by 0 bases, with 7 bases left in between. Germline CDR1 LNHDA, CDR2 SQIVND (reference sequence). This CDR3 reads CASSREHSNQPQHF. CDR3 in DNA: TGTGCCAGTAGTAGGGAGCATAGCAATCAGCCCCAGCATTTT.

This chain joins TRBV7-6 and TRBJ2-1, with 9 bases matching TRBD2. Germline trimming cut 2 bases from V and 10 bases from J; bases unmatched to any gene: 9. The germline gives CDR1 SGHVS, CDR2 FNYEAQ. There are 15 residues in the CDR3. This CDR3 reads CASSLIGGGAGEQFF. CDR3 DNA sequence: TGTGCCAGCAGCTTAATTGGCGGGGGGGCCGGCGAGCAGTTCTTC.

The chain carries TRBV4-1 and TRBJ1-2; no clear D gene. Per germline, CDR1 MGHRA and CDR2 YSYEKL. Trimming took off 1 base at V and 7 bases at J, with 10 bases between the two ends. The CDR3 spans 13 residues. This CDR3 reads CASSQVGLSGYTF. The CDR3 coding sequence is TGCGCCAGCAGCCAAGTGGGATTGAGTGGCTACACCTTC.

This chain connects TRBV24-1 to TRBJ1-5; D may be TRBD1 (5 bases). CDR3 length equals 15 residues. In germline, CDR1 is KGHDR, CDR2 SFDVKD. V was pared by 4 bases and J by 1 base, with 10 bases between. CDR3 nucleotides: TGTGCCACCAGTGACCCCCGGGACAGCAATCAGCCCCAGCATTTT. Its translation: CATSDPRDSNQPQHF.

The rearrangement joins TRBV30 to TRBJ1-6; TRBD1 might be the D (5 bases). Germline V gene lookup returns CDR1 GTSNPN and CDR2 SVGIG (reference sequence). The germline V and J ends were trimmed by 2 bases and 5 bases, with 10 bases remaining between them. The CDR3 totals 14 residues. The CDR3 loop reads CAWSRQINNSPLHF. Written as DNA, the CDR3 is TGTGCCTGGAGTAGACAGATAAATAATTCACCCCTCCACTTT.

J is TRBJ1-1 and V is TRBV10-3; TRBD1 aligns across 7 bases. The CDR3 runs 16 residues. In germline, CDR1 is ENHRY, CDR2 SYGVKD. With V trimmed by 6 bases and J by 5 bases, 15 bases remained unmatched. The CDR3 loop is CAIRRDGAGGRTEAFF. The CDR3 DNA is TGTGCCATCAGGAGGGATGGGGCAGGGGGTCGGACTGAAGCTTTCTTT.

The V and J genes are TRBV9 and TRBJ2-2; D could derive from TRBD1 or TRBD2 (5 bases each). CDR3 length: 14 amino acids. Trimming removed 9 bases at V and 1 base at J, with 13 bases between. Per germline, CDR1 SGDLS and CDR2 YYNGEE. The chain's CDR3 is CATSRDGNTGELFF. The CDR3 DNA follows: TGTGCCACCTCTCGGGACGGGAACACCGGGGAGCTGTTTTTT.

CDR3 bases: TGTGCCAGCAGTTACTCGACTGGTGGACCCCAAAATGAAGCTTTCTTT. Protein: CASSYSTGGPQNEAFF. The chain is built from TRBV6-5 and TRBJ1-1; D gene ambiguous. Germline V gives CDR1 MNHEY, CDR2 SVGAGI. Trimming took 0 bases from V and 7 from J, leaving 18 bases between them. The CDR3 loop spans 16 amino acids.

The genes are TRBV5-1 and TRBJ2-7; 8 positions agree with TRBD1. The V and J ends lost 3 bases and 2 bases, in that order; junction bases with no gene match: 4. The CDR3 has 14 amino acids. The germline V gene has CDR1 SGHRS and CDR2 YFSETQ. In DNA, the CDR3 is TGCGCCAGCAGCTCGGGACAGGCTCCCTACGAGCAGTACTTC. It yields the protein CASSSGQAPYEQYF.

J is TRBJ2-4 and V is TRBV7-2, with TRBD1 matching 7 bases. With 0 bases clipped from V and 1 base from J, the junction kept 3 bases outside the gene matches. The germline V gene encodes CDR1 SGHTA and CDR2 FQGNSA. The CDR3 has 16 amino acids. CDR3 nucleotide sequence: TGTGCCAGCAGCTTAGCAGGGGGCCGGGCCAAAAACATTCAGTACTTC. Protein product: CASSLAGGRAKNIQYF.

V is TRBV5-6 and J is TRBJ2-2; D perhaps matches TRBD1 (5 bases). Between the trimmed V and J ends, which lost 4 bases and 3 bases, there was a span of 13 bases. The germline V gene encodes CDR1 SGHDT and CDR2 YYEEEE. The CDR3 has 15 residues. In DNA form, the CDR3 reads TGTGCCAGCAGCATACGACAGTCGTACACCGGGGAGCTGTTTTTT. Translated: CASSIRQSYTGELFF. Together with reference TRBV5-6 and TRBJ2-2, the CDR3 gives the full variable domain: DAGVTQSPTHLIKTRGQQVTLRCSPKSGHDTVSWYQQALGQGPQFIFQYYEEEERQRGNFPDRFSGHQFPNYSSELNVNALLLGDSALYLCASSIRQSYTGELFFGEGSRLTVL.

The V and J genes are TRBV4-1 and TRBJ2-4; the match to TRBD1 covers 12 bases. The CDR3 is made up of 17 amino acids. The V segment lost 4 bases and the J segment 7 bases; nucleotides outside the gene matches: 11. Germline CDR1 reads MGHRA; CDR2 reads YSYEKL. In DNA, the CDR3 is TGCGCCAGCAGCCTATCCACGGGACAGGGGGCCATGAACATTCAGTACTTC. This translates into CASSLSTGQGAMNIQYF.

This chain links TRBV4-2 with TRBJ2-7; TRBD2 might be the D (7 bases). The V gene's germline CDR1 is LGHNA and CDR2 YNFKEQ. The CDR3 runs 15 residues. The V end was cut by 4 bases, the J end by 5 bases, with 18 bases between. CDR3 nucleotide sequence: TGTGCCAGCAGCCGAGGGGAGGGGGGGCTGGACGAGCAGTACTTC. Translation gives CASSRGEGGLDEQYF.

The chain joins TRBV5-1 to TRBJ2-2; D gene uncertain. CDR3 length equals 16 residues. The V end was cut by 4 bases, the J end by 6 bases, with 19 bases between. The germline gives CDR1 SGHRS, CDR2 YFSETQ. The CDR3 here is CASSEPRASDPGELFF. In nucleotides, the CDR3 is TGCGCCAGCAGCGAACCCCGGGCAAGCGACCCCGGGGAGCTGTTTTTT. The whole variable domain, remainder taken from reference TRBV5-1 and TRBJ2-2, is KAGVTQTPRYLIKTRGQQVTLSCSPISGHRSVSWYQQTPGQGLQFLFEYFSETQRNKGNFPGRFSGRQFSNSRSEMNVSTLELGDSALYLCASSEPRASDPGELFFGEGSRLTVL.

The chain couples TRBV6-6 to TRBJ1-5; no clear D. Trimming took off 5 bases at V and 4 bases at J, with 12 bases between the two ends. Per the germline V gene, CDR1 is MNHNY and CDR2 is SVGAGI (reference sequence). CDR3 length: 14 residues. CDR3 residues: CASSHPGQNQPQHF. CDR3 in DNA: TGTGCCAGCAGTCATCCCGGGCAAAATCAGCCCCAGCATTTT.

This clone appeared a single time. This chain uses TRBV13 with TRBJ1-6; the D gene is possibly TRBD1 (5 bases). Trimming pared 2 bases from V and 4 bases from J, leaving 12 bases between. This CDR3 region has 16 residues. In germline, CDR1 is PRHDT, CDR2 FYEKMQ (reference sequence). Here the CDR3 reads CASSLRPQGYNSPLHF. CDR3 nucleotides: TGTGCCAGCAGCTTACGGCCCCAGGGATATAATTCACCCCTCCACTTT.

The chain has TRBV19 and TRBJ2-7; 7 nucleotides match TRBD2. Per the germline V gene, CDR1 is LNHDA and CDR2 is SQIVND (reference sequence). This CDR3 region has 14 residues. V shed 5 bases, J shed 3 bases, and the junction held 7 bases outside the gene matches. The CDR3 sequence: CASSELAFNYEQYF. As DNA, the CDR3 is TGTGCCAGTAGTGAACTAGCGTTTAACTACGAGCAGTACTTC.

The V gene is TRBV19, the J gene TRBJ2-1, with D possibly being TRBD2 (7 bases). The CDR3 is 15 residues long. Per germline, CDR1 LNHDA and CDR2 SQIVND (reference sequence). Trimming removed 1 base from V and 8 bases from J, with 15 bases in between. The CDR3 is CASSIGRGPTHEQFF. The CDR3 nucleotides read TGTGCCAGTAGTATAGGGCGGGGGCCAACACATGAGCAGTTCTTC.

The chain joins TRBV5-1 to TRBJ1-4, with D possibly matching TRBD1 (5 bases). V lost 3 bases, J lost 3 bases, and 12 bases lay in between. The CDR3 covers 15 residues. Germline V gives CDR1 SGHRS, CDR2 YFSETQ. CDR3 sequence reads: CASSWLGGPNEKLFF. CDR3 nucleotide sequence: TGCGCCAGCAGCTGGCTGGGGGGACCTAATGAAAAACTGTTTTTT.

This clone was picked up one time. V is TRBV6-5 and J is TRBJ2-7; no definite D call. This CDR3 has 13 amino acids. Germline-derived CDR1 and CDR2 are MNHEY and SVGAGI. The V end lost 6 bases, the J end lost 3 bases, and 12 bases lay between the germline ends. The CDR3 sequence is CASRKTVNYEQYF. CDR3 bases: TGTGCCAGCAGGAAAACAGTAAACTACGAGCAGTACTTC.

The rearrangement uses TRBV5-4 and TRBJ2-7, with TRBD2 as a possible D gene (6 bases). This CDR3 is 15 amino acids long. The germline V gene encodes CDR1 SGHNT and CDR2 YYREEE (reference sequence). The V and J ends lost 9 bases and 2 bases respectively, with 21 bases between them. CDR3 protein: CATQLASGATYEQYF. The CDR3 DNA is TGTGCCACCCAGTTAGCGTCGGGAGCAACCTACGAGCAGTACTTC.

This clone counts as medium-sized. CDR3 region: CASSYAGVSTDTQYF. CDR3 coding DNA: TGTGCCAGCAGTTACGCAGGGGTTAGCACAGATACGCAGTATTTT. The chain links TRBV6-2 or TRBV6-3 to TRBJ2-3; TRBD1 is a possible D gene (6 bases). CDR1 MNHEY and CDR2 SVGEGT come from the germline V gene. The CDR3 consists of 15 residues. V lost 2 bases to trimming and J lost 0 bases, with 9 bases between them.

The rearrangement joins TRBV11-3 to TRBJ2-1; tentatively, D is TRBD1 or TRBD2 (7 bases each). V gave up 5 bases and J gave up 7 bases, with 18 bases separating them. Germline-derived CDR1 and CDR2 are SGHNT and YENEEA. The CDR3 spans 15 residues. CDR3 loop: CASSPGGGSGNEQFF. The CDR3 DNA follows: TGTGCCAGCAGCCCAGGGGGGGGTAGTGGTAATGAGCAGTTCTTC.